This entry is about one T cell receptor beta chain. This entry is derived from a study of OX40 agonist ivuxolimab in advanced cancers. Whole-study context: Every 2 weeks, patients received ivuxolimab intravenously, dosed at 0.01 to 10 mg/kg. A male proportion of about 86% was recorded, with mean age 60 years and range about 23 to 80.

The assay was immunoSEQ multiplex PCR, and TCRdb's table has in-frame clones only and misses some. The sample records roughly 43,000 clones, around 86% being singletons. The sequence came from an adult with an advanced solid tumor such as melanoma, head and neck, liver or kidney cancer. The sequencing used CD4+ or CD8+ T cells sorted from blood, collected in a trial of the OX40 agonist ivuxolimab.

The CDR3 here is CASSQKGPGHGYTF. CDR3 nucleotides: TGTGCCAGCAGCCAAAAGGGTCCAGGGCATGGCTACACCTTC. The rearrangement joins TRBV14 to TRBJ1-2, with D possibly being TRBD1 (5 bases). Germline loops: CDR1 SGHDN, CDR2 FVKESK. V was pared by 2 bases and J by 6 bases, with 13 bases between. This CDR3 contains 14 residues.